A selection of T cell receptor beta chains follows, all from one sample in a study of T-cell memory formation after mild COVID-19. TCRdb re-called the 5' RACE reads with MiXCR, one entry per CDR3 protein. The sample lists 200,000 to 300,000 distinct CDR3 sequences; approximately 9% were seen once. The sequenced sample was PBMCs or a T cell subset sorted from them (not recorded which). The receptors shown here come from a man aged 18-30 years who had mild COVID-19 (a few samples of this study predate the infection). Cell type and time point are not known. Each CDR3 is given with its conserved first and last residue. A D gene is named only where the DNA matches it firmly. Size is stated for part of the rows, as once, few or many counts, or as a class when the clone is expanded.

J gene,D gene,V gene,clone size,CDR3 protein,CDR3 DNA
TRBJ1-1,NA,TRBV7-2,NA,CASSFLQGVTTEAFF,TGTGCCAGCAGCTTTCTTCAGGGAGTGACCACTGAAGCTTTCTTT
TRBJ2-3,NA,TRBV18,NA,CASSPPRLGQTDTQYF,TGTGCCAGCTCACCCCCCCGACTAGGGCAAACAGATACGCAGTATTTT
TRBJ2-7,TRBD1,TRBV5-5,NA,CASSPGQGPFEQYF,TGTGCCAGCAGCCCGGGACAGGGACCCTTCGAGCAGTACTTC
TRBJ2-3,NA,TRBV5-1,NA,CASSLARRYLRNTDTQYF,TGCGCCAGCAGCTTGGCCCGGAGGTATCTAAGAAACACAGATACGCAGTATTTT
TRBJ2-1,TRBD2,TRBV20-1,few,CSARATGTRLYNEQFF,TGCAGTGCTAGAGCTACCGGGACTAGGCTTTACAATGAGCAGTTCTTC
TRBJ2-3,TRBD2,TRBV12-3/TRBV12-4,NA,CASLPGLASDTQYF,TGTGCCAGCCTGCCGGGACTAGCGTCGGATACGCAGTATTTT
TRBJ2-3,NA,TRBV28,many,CASSFVTTLDTQYF,TGTGCCAGCAGTTTCGTGACGACCCTAGATACGCAGTATTTT
TRBJ2-7,TRBD1,TRBV5-1,few,CASSYDRGEQYF,TGCGCCAGCAGCTATGACAGGGGCGAGCAGTACTTC
TRBJ2-7,NA,TRBV5-1,many,CASSLAVGIYEQYF,TGCGCCAGCAGCTTGGCCGTGGGGATTTACGAGCAGTACTTC
TRBJ1-3,NA,TRBV30,NA,CAWSVPGNTIYF,TGTGCCTGGAGTGTACCTGGAAACACCATATATTTT
TRBJ2-1,NA,TRBV3-1,many,CASSQGGQEKFF,TGTGCCAGCAGCCAAGGAGGGCAGGAAAAGTTCTTC
TRBJ2-5,NA,TRBV6-2/TRBV6-3,NA,CASKPDRGSDQYF,TGTGCCAGCAAGCCGGACCGGGGGAGTGACCAGTACTTC
TRBJ2-5,NA,TRBV15,few,CATSRDPGTRETQYF,TGTGCCACCAGCAGAGATCCGGGGACCCGGGAGACCCAGTACTTC
TRBJ2-3,NA,TRBV5-1,few,CASSSWPRVPDTQYF,TGCGCCAGCAGCTCCTGGCCACGGGTCCCAGATACGCAGTATTTT
TRBJ1-1,NA,TRBV7-2,many,CASSLGHNTEAFF,TGTGCCAGCAGCTTAGGCCATAACACTGAAGCTTTCTTT
TRBJ2-7,NA,TRBV2,NA,CASRLGGLASYEQYF,TGTGCCAGCAGACTTGGGGGCCTAGCGAGCTACGAGCAGTACTTC
TRBJ1-2,NA,TRBV6-5,NA,CASSPRTKVAGYTF,TGTGCCAGCAGTCCCAGGACAAAAGTCGCTGGCTACACCTTC
TRBJ2-2,NA,TRBV7-9,NA,CASSLVESPGELFF,TGTGCCAGCAGCTTAGTAGAGTCCCCCGGGGAGCTGTTTTTT
TRBJ2-3,NA,TRBV20-1,NA,CSAPRPPAVTQYF,TGCAGTGCTCCTCGGCCCCCTGCTGTTACGCAGTATTTT
TRBJ1-1,NA,TRBV6-2/TRBV6-3,NA,CASNRRQSRGTEAFF,TGTGCCAGCAACCGAAGACAGTCGCGGGGCACTGAAGCTTTCTTT
TRBJ1-4,TRBD1,TRBV5-1,NA,CASSLGRWGRGRGEEKLFF,TGCGCCAGCAGCTTGGGCCGGTGGGGCAGGGGGCGCGGAGAAGAAAAACTGTTTTTT
TRBJ2-7,NA,TRBV12-3/TRBV12-4,NA,CASSLERGWHEQYF,TGTGCCAGCAGTTTAGAACGGGGGTGGCACGAGCAGTACTTC
TRBJ1-2,NA,TRBV7-2,few,CASSLAGVGGYTF,TGTGCCAGCAGCTTAGCAGGGGTTGGAGGCTACACCTTC
TRBJ1-6,NA,TRBV12-3/TRBV12-4,few,CASSLQGLGLPLHF,TGTGCCAGCAGTTTACAGGGTTTGGGGCTTCCCCTCCACTTT
TRBJ1-5,NA,TRBV4-1,many,CASSRELQGRQPQHF,TGCGCCAGCAGCCGCGAATTACAGGGCCGTCAGCCCCAGCATTTT
TRBJ2-1,TRBD1,TRBV7-9,many,CASGSGGSYNEQFF,TGTGCCAGCGGATCAGGGGGCTCCTACAATGAGCAGTTCTTC
TRBJ1-1,NA,TRBV4-1,NA,CASSQGPGRTNTEAFF,TGCGCCAGCAGCCAAGGGCCCGGACGTACTAACACTGAAGCTTTCTTT
TRBJ1-2,TRBD1,TRBV7-2,NA,CASSLRGTGVLGYGYTF,TGTGCCAGCAGCTTGAGAGGGACAGGGGTTTTGGGCTATGGCTACACCTTC
TRBJ2-5,TRBD1,TRBV4-2,few,CASSQDRDRGRAQYF,TGTGCCAGCAGCCAAGATCGAGACAGGGGCAGGGCCCAGTACTTC
TRBJ2-3,NA,TRBV12-3/TRBV12-4,few,CASSDRGGTDTQYF,TGTGCCAGCAGTGACCGCGGAGGCACAGATACGCAGTATTTT
TRBJ1-5,NA,TRBV9,few,CASSATQNQPQHF,TGTGCCAGCAGCGCTACCCAAAATCAGCCCCAGCATTTT
TRBJ2-7,TRBD2,TRBV6-5,NA,CASSLGLAGGLYEQYF,TGTGCCAGCAGTCTCGGACTAGCGGGGGGGCTGTACGAGCAGTACTTC
TRBJ2-5,TRBD2,TRBV7-2,few,CASSPTSGIQETQYF,TGTGCCAGCAGCCCGACTAGCGGCATCCAAGAGACCCAGTACTTC
TRBJ2-3,NA,TRBV6-4,many,CASSAGSTDTQYF,TGTGCCAGCAGTGCGGGGAGCACAGATACGCAGTATTTT
TRBJ2-1,TRBD1,TRBV5-1,few,CASSYGTEYNEQFF,TGCGCCAGCAGCTATGGGACAGAATACAATGAGCAGTTCTTC
TRBJ1-1,TRBD1,TRBV5-1,NA,CASSLLVTGGFIETLNTEAFF,TGCGCCAGCAGCCTCCTCGTTACAGGGGGCTTCATAGAGACCCTGAACACTGAAGCTTTCTTT
TRBJ2-7,NA,TRBV7-9,NA,CASAGGGATARAYEQYF,TGTGCCAGTGCCGGGGGCGGAGCGACCGCAAGGGCCTACGAGCAGTACTTC
TRBJ2-2,NA,TRBV6-1,NA,CASSDFAGSTGELFF,TGTGCCAGCAGTGATTTTGCGGGGAGCACCGGGGAGCTGTTTTTT
TRBJ1-4,TRBD1,TRBV29-1,few,CSVAGGTGNEKLFF,TGCAGCGTTGCGGGGGGGACAGGGAATGAAAAACTGTTTTTT
TRBJ2-3,NA,TRBV6-2/TRBV6-3,NA,CASTQRGVGADTQYF,TGTGCCAGCACCCAAAGGGGGGTTGGGGCAGATACGCAGTATTTT
TRBJ1-5,NA,TRBV20-1,many,CSASHTGASNQPQHF,TGCAGTGCTAGCCATACCGGGGCTAGCAATCAGCCCCAGCATTTT
TRBJ1-5,NA,TRBV5-1,few,CASSSFGGANQPQHF,TGCGCCAGCAGCTCCTTTGGGGGAGCGAACCAGCCCCAGCATTTT
TRBJ1-1,NA,TRBV19,NA,CASSIGMAEAFF,TGTGCCAGTAGTATCGGCATGGCTGAAGCTTTCTTT
TRBJ1-5,NA,TRBV28,NA,CASGSGNQPQHF,TGTGCCAGCGGGTCGGGCAATCAGCCCCAGCATTTT
TRBJ1-2,NA,TRBV2,many,CASTPRSALGYTF,TGTGCCAGCACCCCCCGGTCGGCGCTTGGCTACACCTTC
TRBJ1-2,NA,TRBV27,NA,CASSLWASGGYTF,TGTGCCAGCAGTTTATGGGCATCTGGTGGCTACACCTTC
TRBJ2-5,TRBD1,TRBV20-1,few,CSARDPATGGQYF,TGCAGTGCTAGAGATCCGGCGACAGGGGGCCAGTACTTC
TRBJ2-3,TRBD2,TRBV6-5,NA,CASSFLAGRPDTQYF,TGTGCCAGCAGTTTCCTAGCGGGGCGCCCCGATACGCAGTATTTT
TRBJ1-3,NA,TRBV5-1,many,CASSSDSPGNTIYF,TGCGCCAGCAGCTCCGACAGTCCTGGAAACACCATATATTTT
TRBJ2-3,NA,TRBV29-1,few,CSVRGRSNHTDTQYF,TGCAGCGTTCGGGGGCGTAGCAACCACACAGATACGCAGTATTTT
TRBJ1-1,NA,TRBV3-1,few,CASSQGSQGAEAFF,TGTGCCAGCAGCCAAGGAAGCCAGGGAGCTGAAGCTTTCTTT
TRBJ2-3,NA,TRBV10-3,few,CAISESIAGAVTDTQYF,TGTGCCATCAGTGAGTCAATCGCGGGGGCGGTCACAGATACGCAGTATTTT
TRBJ2-3,TRBD2,TRBV27,many,CASSTGSGGARADTQYF,TGTGCCAGCAGTACCGGGAGCGGGGGGGCCAGGGCAGATACGCAGTATTTT
TRBJ2-1,NA,TRBV5-1,NA,CASSFGWGAVHNEQFF,TGCGCCAGCAGCTTCGGTTGGGGGGCGGTCCACAATGAGCAGTTCTTC
TRBJ1-5,NA,TRBV5-5,NA,CASSLLPGEDQPQHF,TGTGCCAGCAGCTTGCTACCGGGGGAAGATCAGCCCCAGCATTTT